These 29 T cell receptor beta chains share one sample of origin, sequenced in a study of blood T cell repertoires in COVID-19 (dated by TCRdb to about 2020). The library was built by means of the immunoSEQ multiplex PCR assay. The table comes from immuneACCESS by way of TCRdb, which keeps in-frame sequences with V and J called. Part of the clones is missing from these tables; in studies checked, under half for an unresolved V gene and the rest for unknown reasons. The sample contains about 120,000 clones, 85% to 90% of them found a single time. The ten largest account for about a fifth of the sample. Sequenced: peripheral blood. The source is a human donor with acute or convalescent COVID-19. The donor label of this sample is uncertain.

This chain connects TRBV6-5 to TRBJ1-2; 8 nucleotides match TRBD1. The trim removed 6 bases at V and 7 bases at J, leaving 10 bases unmatched. This CDR3 spans 14 amino acids. Germline lookup yields CDR1 MNHEY and CDR2 SVGAGI. The CDR3: CASRMDRVNSGYTF. CDR3 nucleotides: TGTGCCAGCAGAATGGACAGGGTGAATAGTGGCTACACCTTC.

The J gene is TRBJ1-3, the V gene TRBV7-8; D is possibly TRBD1 (5 bases). This CDR3 is 14 amino acids long. The germline V gene encodes CDR1 SGHVS and CDR2 FQNEAQ. V lost 5 bases and J lost 0, with 8 bases in between. The CDR3 here is CASSQGVSGNTIYF. CDR3 in DNA: TGTGCCAGCAGCCAAGGGGTCTCTGGAAACACCATATATTTT.

The V and J genes are TRBV18 and TRBJ2-7, with a possible D match to TRBD1 (5 bases). The CDR3 has 13 amino acids. The V end lost 4 bases, the J end lost 0 bases, and 7 bases lay between the germline ends. CDR1 is KGHSH, CDR2 LQKENI, per germline. CDR3 amino acids: CASSRQSSYEQYF. CDR3 coding DNA: TGTGCCAGCTCACGACAGAGCTCCTACGAGCAGTACTTC. The entire variable domain, with the rest obtained from reference TRBV18 and TRBJ2-7, is as follows: NAGVMQNPRHLVRRRGQEARLRCSPMKGHSHVYWYRQLPEEGLKFMVYLQKENIIDESGMPKERFSAEFPKEGPSILRIQQVVRGDSAAYFCASSRQSSYEQYFGPGTRLTVT.

As to this clone: This same CDR3 is encoded by further DNA sequences in the sample. The rearrangement joins TRBV5-1 to TRBJ1-1; D remains unclear. The CDR3 extends over 14 amino acids. From germline, CDR1 is SGHRS and CDR2 YFSETQ. V lost 0 bases to trimming and J lost 0 bases, with 6 bases between them. CDR3 sequence: CASSLDRLNTEAFF. CDR3 in DNA: TGCGCCAGCAGCTTGGACAGACTGAACACTGAAGCTTTCTTT.

The V and J genes are TRBV13 and TRBJ1-1; no clear D gene. The V end was cut by 2 bases, the J end by 3 bases, with 13 bases between. The CDR3 is 15 residues long. CDR1 is PRHDT, CDR2 FYEKMQ, per germline (reference sequence). DNA of the CDR3: TGTGCCAGCAGCTTATTTCGGGAATGGGACACTGAAGCTTTCTTT. Its protein product is CASSLFREWDTEAFF.

The V gene is TRBV5-1, the J gene TRBJ2-7, with 11 bases lining up with TRBD1. V lost 1 base and J lost 4; bases outside the gene matches: 7. Germline-derived CDR1 and CDR2 are SGHRS and YFSETQ. The CDR3 runs 16 residues. The chain's CDR3 is CASSLRRGTGGYEQYF. CDR3 nucleotide sequence: TGCGCCAGCAGCTTGAGGCGCGGGACAGGGGGATACGAGCAGTACTTC.

The rearrangement uses TRBV5-1 and TRBJ1-1; D not resolved. Germline CDR1 and CDR2: SGHRS and YFSETQ. This CDR3 spans 13 amino acids. Trimming took 2 bases from V and 8 from J, leaving 13 bases between them. CDR3 in DNA: TGCGCCAGCAGCTTTCGCAGTATCGGGGAAGCTTTCTTT. This translates into CASSFRSIGEAFF. Filled out from reference TRBV5-1 and TRBJ1-1, the complete variable domain reads KAGVTQTPRYLIKTRGQQVTLSCSPISGHRSVSWYQQTPGQGLQFLFEYFSETQRNKGNFPGRFSGRQFSNSRSEMNVSTLELGDSALYLCASSFRSIGEAFFGQGTRLTVV.

V is TRBV2 and J is TRBJ2-4; TRBD2 might be the D (6 bases). This CDR3 has 18 residues. The V gene lost 0 bases and the J gene lost 2 bases, with 17 bases spanning the gap. Per germline, CDR1 SNHLY and CDR2 FYNNEI. DNA for the CDR3: TGTGCCAGCAGTGAAGCGCGGGGCCTAGGCTTGTCCAAAAACATTCAGTACTTC. This codes for CASSEARGLGLSKNIQYF.

The chain joins TRBV7-9 to TRBJ1-1, with D unclear. CDR1 and CDR2 (germline): SEHNR, FQNEAQ (reference sequence). The germline V and J ends were trimmed by 2 bases and 8 bases, with 15 bases remaining between them. The CDR3 spans 14 residues. CDR3 DNA: TGTGCCAGCAGCTTATCGAAGGGAGAGTGGGAAGCTTTCTTT. Translated, it gives CASSLSKGEWEAFF.

This clone showed up just once. V is TRBV28 and J is TRBJ2-7; 8 bases map to TRBD1. The CDR3 contains 14 residues. V shed 3 bases, J shed 4 bases, and the junction held 5 bases outside the gene matches. Germline V gene lookup returns CDR1 MDHEN and CDR2 SYDVKM. The CDR3 sequence is CASSLNRQGYEQYF. The DNA of the CDR3 is TGTGCCAGCAGTTTGAACCGACAGGGGTACGAGCAGTACTTC. The full variable domain, completed using reference TRBV28 and TRBJ2-7, is DVKVTQSSRYLVKRTGEKVFLECVQDMDHENMFWYRQDPGLGLRLIYFSYDVKMKEKGDIPEGYSVSREKKERFSLILESASTNQTSMYLCASSLNRQGYEQYFGPGTRLTVT.

J is TRBJ1-5 and V is TRBV7-9; D is uncertain. The ends were cut back, 2 bases at V and 5 bases at J, with 10 bases in the middle. Germline assignment: CDR1 SEHNR and CDR2 FQNEAQ (reference sequence). The CDR3 is 14 residues long. The CDR3 spells CASSLYSVDQPQHF. The CDR3 coding sequence is TGTGCCAGCAGCTTATATTCGGTGGATCAGCCCCAGCATTTT. The complete variable domain, with remaining parts taken from reference TRBV7-9 and TRBJ1-5, reads DTGVSQNPRHKITKRGQNVTFRCDPISEHNRLYWYRQTLGQGPEFLTYFQNEAQLEKSRLLSDRFSAERPKGSFSTLEIQRTEQGDSAMYLCASSLYSVDQPQHFGDGTRLSIL.

The chain uses TRBV3-1 (or the pseudogene TRBV3-2) and TRBJ1-1; 9 positions match TRBD1. The V and J ends lost 0 bases and 4 bases, in that order; junction bases with no gene match: 15. This CDR3 contains 19 residues. Germline V gene lookup returns CDR1 LGHDT and CDR2 YNNKEL (reference sequence). The CDR3 nucleotides read TGTGCCAGCAGCCAAGATCTATTAAGGACAGGGGCAAGTATCACTGAAGCTTTCTTT. Amino acids: CASSQDLLRTGASITEAFF.

The V call is TRBV6-2 or TRBV6-3, the J call TRBJ1-2; 8 nucleotides agree with TRBD1. This CDR3 comprises 14 residues. The germline V gene has CDR1 MNHEY and CDR2 SVGEGT. The trim removed 5 bases at V and 7 bases at J, leaving 9 bases unmatched. CDR3 sequence: CASSIDRGVSGYTF. CDR3 DNA: TGTGCCAGCAGTATTGACAGGGGCGTAAGTGGCTACACCTTC.

The chain carries TRBV4-1 and TRBJ1-2, with D uncertain. Trimming took off 2 bases at V and 7 bases at J, with 8 bases between the two ends. Germline lookup yields CDR1 MGHRA and CDR2 YSYEKL. The CDR3 runs 12 residues. CDR3: CASSQLRGGYTF. DNA for the CDR3: TGCGCCAGCAGCCAATTAAGAGGTGGCTACACCTTC.

The chain employs TRBV7-9 and TRBJ2-3; TRBD2 might be the D (5 bases). The germline V and J ends were trimmed by 8 bases and 0 bases, with 12 bases remaining between them. This CDR3 has 14 amino acids. Germline-derived CDR1 and CDR2 are SEHNR and FQNEAQ (reference sequence). CDR3 nucleotides: TGTGCCAGCGGACTTATGGCTAGCACAGATACGCAGTATTTT. Translated, it gives CASGLMASTDTQYF.

V usage is TRBV6-2 or TRBV6-3 and J usage is TRBJ2-1; 8 nucleotides match TRBD2. The trim removed 4 bases at V and 7 bases at J, leaving 6 bases unmatched. The CDR3 spans 14 residues. CDR1 and CDR2 (germline): MNHEY, SVGEGT. CDR3 sequence: CASSSRLARNEQFF. In DNA, the CDR3 is TGTGCCAGCAGTTCAAGACTAGCGCGAAATGAGCAGTTCTTC.

The rearrangement uses TRBV4-1 and TRBJ1-5, with D unresolved. V dropped 4 bases and J dropped 0 bases, with 10 bases sitting between them. This CDR3 is 15 amino acids long. From germline, CDR1 is MGHRA and CDR2 YSYEKL. CDR3 sequence reads: CASSPQLNSNQPQHF. Written as DNA, the CDR3 is TGCGCCAGCAGCCCACAGTTGAATAGCAATCAGCCCCAGCATTTT.

The chain joins TRBV9 to TRBJ1-2; a possible D gene is TRBD1 (5 bases). Germline CDR1 SGDLS, CDR2 YYNGEE. V was pared by 4 bases and J by 5 bases, with 12 bases between. The CDR3 loop spans 13 amino acids. The CDR3 nucleotides read TGTGCCAGCAGCCCCTCGGGGGTATATGGCTACACCTTC. Protein sequence: CASSPSGVYGYTF. The full variable domain, completed using reference TRBV9 and TRBJ1-2, is DSGVTQTPKHLITATGQRVTLRCSPRSGDLSVYWYQQSLDQGLQFLIQYYNGEERAKGNILERFSAQQFPDLHSELNLSSLELGDSALYFCASSPSGVYGYTFGSGTRLTVV.

This chain connects TRBV28 to TRBJ2-3; TRBD2 matches 9 bases. V shed 7 bases, J shed 3 bases, and the junction held 8 bases outside the gene matches. The CDR3 loop spans 15 amino acids. The germline V gene has CDR1 MDHEN and CDR2 SYDVKM. For the CDR3, the DNA is TGTGCCAGCACCCCTTCGGGACTAGCAACAGATACGCAGTATTTT. Amino acid sequence: CASTPSGLATDTQYF.

The CDR3 DNA reads as TGTGCCAGCAGTAGGGGCCGCGGGGGCTACCAAGAGACCCAGTACTTC. It codes for CASSRGRGGYQETQYF. The chain links TRBV6-2 or TRBV6-3 to TRBJ2-5; weak D call: TRBD2 (7 bases). The CDR3 is made up of 16 amino acids. Trimming removed 5 bases at V and 0 bases at J, with 16 bases between. Germline CDR1 MNHEY, CDR2 SVGEGT.

The chain recombines TRBV30 with TRBJ2-7; D not certain. The germline V gene has CDR1 GTSNPN and CDR2 SVGIG (reference sequence). This CDR3 comprises 12 residues. The V end was cut by 0 bases, the J end by 4 bases, with 7 bases between. The CDR3 reads CAWSVLGYEQYF. The CDR3 region has the DNA TGTGCCTGGAGTGTACTTGGTTACGAGCAGTACTTC.

The rearrangement joins TRBV11-2 to TRBJ2-7; D uncertain. The CDR3 covers 15 residues. CDR1 is SGHAT, CDR2 FQNNGV, per germline. V lost 2 bases and J 0 bases, leaving 11 bases between the germline ends. The CDR3 reads CASSLNGFSSYEQYF. CDR3 bases: TGTGCCAGCAGCTTAAACGGGTTTAGCTCCTACGAGCAGTACTTC.

The chain recombines TRBV27 with TRBJ2-2, with a tentative D call TRBD1 (5 bases). Germline CDR1 is MNHEY and CDR2 is SMNVEV (reference sequence). V lost 1 base, J lost 1 base, and 10 bases lay in between. CDR3 size: 16 residues. The CDR3 DNA reads as TGTGCCAGCAGTTTATTAGCAGGGCGGAACACCGGGGAGCTGTTTTTT. Amino acid sequence: CASSLLAGRNTGELFF.

This clone is a singleton in its sample. The chain employs TRBV29-1 and TRBJ1-2; 9 bases fit TRBD1. The germline V gene encodes CDR1 SQVTM and CDR2 ANQGSEA. Trimming removed 1 base from V and 1 base from J; junction bases left unmatched: 19. The CDR3 has 20 residues. As DNA, the CDR3 is TGCAGCGTTGAAGGCTTCATAACCGGGACAGGGCGAAAACATAACTATGGCTACACCTTC. The encoded protein is CSVEGFITGTGRKHNYGYTF.

The chain combines TRBV28 with TRBJ1-5; TRBD1 might be the D (5 bases). This CDR3 has 13 amino acids. The V and J ends lost 4 bases and 6 bases respectively, with 10 bases between them. Germline V CDR1 and CDR2: MDHEN, SYDVKM. The CDR3 here is CASSSPGGQPQHF. CDR3 nucleotides: TGTGCCAGCAGTTCCCCGGGGGGTCAGCCCCAGCATTTT.

This sequence joins TRBV9 and TRBJ1-2; TRBD1 agrees at 7 bases. This CDR3 contains 13 residues. V shed 3 bases and J 8 bases; nucleotides not matched to a gene: 7. Germline V lookup: CDR1 SGDLS, CDR2 YYNGEE. The CDR3 DNA sequence: TGTGCCAGCAGCGCTGGGACAGCTCCGGGCTACACCTTC. It specifies CASSAGTAPGYTF.

The V gene is TRBV19, the J gene TRBJ1-6; D possibly corresponds to TRBD1 (5 bases). Germline assignment: CDR1 LNHDA and CDR2 SQIVND (reference sequence). The length of the CDR3 is 14 residues. V lost 6 bases, J lost 8 bases, and 14 bases lay in between. Here the CDR3 reads CASRVQGGDSPLHF. CDR3 nucleotides: TGTGCCAGTAGAGTGCAGGGAGGAGATTCACCCCTCCACTTT.

The V call is TRBV7-2, the J call TRBJ2-1, with 13 bases matching TRBD2. The CDR3 has 17 amino acids. Germline V CDR1 and CDR2: SGHTA, FQGNSA. The junction had 10 bases not matched to a gene; V was cut back by 5 bases and J by 6 bases. CDR3 sequence (DNA): TGTGCCAGCAGCCAAGGACTAGCGGGGGCCGCAGGCAATGAGCAGTTCTTC. It is translated as CASSQGLAGAAGNEQFF.

This clone has just one count. A junction end diverges from the germline sequence, so it may reflect a read error. The CDR3 region is CASSLRGGDTIYF. CDR3 DNA sequence: TGTGCCAGCAGCCTTAGAGGTGGAGACACCATATATTTT. The rearrangement joins TRBV5-4 to TRBJ1-3; no definite D call. The CDR3 is 13 amino acids. The germline V gene encodes CDR1 SGHNT and CDR2 YYREEE (reference sequence).